The rows below give T cell receptor beta chains drawn from one sample of a study of blood T cells in healthy people across ages. MiXCR was run by TCRdb on the 5' RACE reads, yielding one entry per CDR3 protein. The sample includes about 720,000 distinct CDR3 sequences, roughly 25% seen only once; the top ten take under 4.5%. This sample also belongs to another study, concerning T cells of mothers and their children.

The sample was blood. These receptors were collected from a boy between 10 and 17 years old in good health. CDR3s include the opening cysteine and the closing phenylalanine or tryptophan. Each record gives: D gene, J gene, clone size, V gene, CDR3 protein, CDR3 DNA. D genes are given only for firm matches. Part of the rows lack a size; the others show once, few, many or a class for expanded clones.

D gene: .
J gene: TRBJ2-5
clone size: few
V gene: TRBV5-1
CDR3 protein: CASSAGGDLQETQYF
CDR3 DNA: TGCGCCAGCAGCGCAGGCGGGGACCTACAAGAGACCCAGTACTTC

D gene: .
J gene: TRBJ2-3
clone size: .
V gene: TRBV20-1
CDR3 protein: CSARGPDIQADTQYF
CDR3 DNA: TGCAGTGCTAGAGGCCCGGACATACAGGCAGATACGCAGTATTTT

D gene: .
J gene: TRBJ1-5
clone size: few
V gene: TRBV18
CDR3 protein: CASSPPGTGPNQPQHF
CDR3 DNA: TGTGCCAGCTCACCACCGGGCACGGGGCCCAATCAGCCCCAGCATTTT

D gene: .
J gene: TRBJ2-1
clone size: .
V gene: TRBV2
CDR3 protein: CASTFYTNRPGQFF
CDR3 DNA: TGTGCCAGCACCTTCTACACTAATCGGCCTGGGCAGTTCTTC

D gene: .
J gene: TRBJ1-3
clone size: .
V gene: TRBV7-2
CDR3 protein: CASSGVGAGNTIYF
CDR3 DNA: TGTGCCAGCAGCGGGGTTGGGGCAGGAAACACCATATATTTT

D gene: .
J gene: TRBJ1-1
clone size: .
V gene: TRBV12-5
CDR3 protein: CASGPPEGEAFF
CDR3 DNA: TGTGCTAGTGGTCCCCCGGAAGGTGAAGCTTTCTTT

D gene: .
J gene: TRBJ1-4
clone size: .
V gene: TRBV4-3
CDR3 protein: CASSQEIGLTNEKLFF
CDR3 DNA: TGCGCCAGCAGCCAAGAGATTGGGTTAACTAATGAAAAACTGTTTTTT

D gene: TRBD1
J gene: TRBJ1-6
clone size: .
V gene: TRBV6-5
CDR3 protein: CASSYLGTENSPLHF
CDR3 DNA: TGTGCCAGCAGTTACCTTGGGACAGAGAATTCACCCCTCCACTTT

D gene: .
J gene: TRBJ2-1
clone size: .
V gene: TRBV5-1
CDR3 protein: CASSLVGGSGNEQFF
CDR3 DNA: TGCGCCAGCAGCTTGGTAGGGGGATCGGGGAATGAGCAGTTCTTC

D gene: .
J gene: TRBJ2-5
clone size: many
V gene: TRBV20-1
CDR3 protein: CSAGRTLQETQYF
CDR3 DNA: TGCAGTGCTGGACGGACTCTCCAAGAGACCCAGTACTTC

D gene: .
J gene: TRBJ1-1
clone size: few
V gene: TRBV29-1
CDR3 protein: CSVEGPRNTEAFF
CDR3 DNA: TGCAGCGTTGAAGGGCCGCGGAACACTGAAGCTTTCTTT

D gene: .
J gene: TRBJ1-1
clone size: few
V gene: TRBV12-3/TRBV12-4
CDR3 protein: CASSLAKHGFAEAFF
CDR3 DNA: TGTGCCAGCAGTTTAGCGAAGCACGGCTTCGCTGAAGCTTTCTTT

D gene: TRBD2
J gene: TRBJ2-5
clone size: few
V gene: TRBV27
CDR3 protein: CASSTGLAGGVGETQYF
CDR3 DNA: TGTGCCAGCAGTACGGGACTAGCGGGAGGAGTAGGGGAGACCCAGTACTTC